A selection of T cell receptor beta chains follows, all from one sample in a study of cytomegalovirus exposure and HLA in healthy donors. Produced via immunoSEQ multiplex PCR; TCRdb's table is partial and in-frame only. The table has about 120,000 clones, approximately 15% seen once; the top ten hold under 2.5%. Sequencing was done on a sample of PBMCs. Receptor source: a woman between 18 and 29 years old in good health and CMV-seronegative. Each CDR3 is given with its conserved first and last residue. D genes are given only for firm matches. A row's size may be missing; if present it is once, few, many or a size class.

TRBJ2-7 | NA | TRBV19 | TRBD2 | CASRTGGGLGDEQYF | TGTGCCAGTAGGACCGGGGGGGGCCTCGGGGACGAGCAGTACTTC
TRBJ2-2 | NA | TRBV5-8 | NA | CASSLYGSTGNTGELFF | TGTGCCAGCAGCTTGTATGGCTCGACAGGGAACACCGGGGAGCTGTTTTTT
TRBJ2-7 | few | TRBV13 | NA | CASSLWGGKYEQYF | TGTGCCAGCAGCTTATGGGGGGGCAAATACGAGCAGTACTTC
TRBJ2-7 | NA | TRBV19 | TRBD1 | CASRTTGGYEQYF | TGTGCCAGTAGGACGACAGGGGGCTACGAGCAGTACTTC
TRBJ1-2 | few | TRBV6-1 | NA | CATKGVDYGYTF | TGTGCCACGAAGGGAGTCGACTATGGCTACACCTTC
TRBJ2-2 | NA | TRBV15 | TRBD1 | CATRGTGVNTGELFF | TGTGCCACCAGGGGGACAGGCGTCAACACCGGGGAGCTGTTTTTT
TRBJ2-2 | few | TRBV7-3 | NA | CASSPGDGELFF | TGTGCCAGCAGCCCGGGGGACGGGGAGCTGTTTTTT
TRBJ2-7 | NA | TRBV9 | TRBD1 | CASGTGSYEQYF | TGTGCCAGCGGGACAGGTTCCTACGAGCAGTACTTC
TRBJ1-1 | few | TRBV18 | TRBD1 | CASSPRDRAGTEAFF | TGTGCCAGCTCACCACGGGACAGGGCTGGCACTGAAGCTTTCTTT
TRBJ2-5 | few | TRBV2 | TRBD1 | CASSRDRGETQYF | TGTGCCAGCAGTCGGGACAGGGGAGAGACCCAGTACTTC
TRBJ2-1 | few | TRBV5-4 | TRBD2 | CASSLAGAYNEQFF | TGTGCCAGCAGCCTAGCGGGAGCCTACAATGAGCAGTTCTTC
TRBJ1-1 | NA | TRBV28 | NA | CASPGEAFF | TGTGCAAGCCCGGGTGAAGCTTTCTTT
TRBJ1-1 | few | TRBV10-3 | NA | CAISELNRETEAFF | TGTGCCATCAGTGAGTTGAACAGGGAGACTGAAGCTTTCTTT
TRBJ2-6 | NA | TRBV27 | TRBD1 | CASSFGTGGFGANVLTF | TGTGCCAGCAGCTTCGGGACAGGGGGCTTTGGGGCCAACGTCCTGACTTTC
TRBJ2-1 | NA | TRBV5-1 | TRBD1 | CASSLGDRAYNEQFF | TGCGCCAGCAGCTTGGGGGACAGGGCCTACAATGAGCAGTTCTTC
TRBJ1-1 | few | TRBV7-6 | NA | CASSLLGADTEAFF | TGTGCCAGCAGCTTATTGGGGGCGGACACTGAAGCTTTCTTT
TRBJ1-1 | NA | TRBV15 | TRBD1 | CATSSPQGGRGYTEAFF | TGTGCCACCAGCAGTCCCCAGGGAGGCAGGGGGTACACTGAAGCTTTCTTT
TRBJ2-7 | NA | TRBV5-6 | TRBD1 | CASSYTGGGYEQYF | TGTGCCAGCAGCTACACAGGGGGAGGCTACGAGCAGTACTTC
TRBJ2-7 | NA | TRBV6-1 | TRBD2 | CATSASGSYEQYF | TGTGCCACCTCCGCTAGCGGGTCCTACGAGCAGTACTTC
TRBJ2-5 | NA | TRBV5-6 | TRBD2 | CASSLARLAGGLGETQYF | TGTGCCAGCAGCTTGGCCCGGTTAGCGGGGGGGCTAGGAGAGACCCAGTACTTC
TRBJ1-2 | few | TRBV19 | TRBD1 | CASSPQGPSGYTF | TGTGCCAGTAGTCCACAGGGGCCGTCAGGCTACACCTTC
TRBJ2-3 | NA | TRBV7-8 | NA | CASSLARLRTDTQYF | TGTGCCAGCAGCTTAGCGCGACTGAGGACAGATACGCAGTATTTT
TRBJ2-7 | NA | TRBV5-1 | NA | CASGPGGALSYEQYF | TGCGCCAGCGGACCTGGGGGGGCCCTCTCCTACGAGCAGTACTTC
TRBJ2-7 | few | TRBV7-6 | NA | CASSTMGAREQYF | TGTGCCAGCTCCACAATGGGGGCGCGCGAGCAGTACTTC